The clone carrying this T cell receptor (beta chain) qualifies as medium-sized. The sample belongs to a study of T cells in localized non-small cell lung cancer. Generated by immunoSEQ multiplex PCR, the TCRdb table keeps only in-frame clones and is missing some. The top ten clones hold roughly 29% of a sample with 15,000 to 20,000 clones, over 75% of them seen once. This CDR3 contains 16 residues. Germline CDR1 reads SGHNT; CDR2 reads YYREEE (reference sequence). The V gene lost 3 bases and the J gene lost 8 bases, with 23 bases spanning the gap. The source material was peripheral blood, sampled before any cancer treatment. V usage is TRBV5-4 and J usage is TRBJ1-2; TRBD1 is a possible D gene (5 bases). The source is a male donor at least 60 years old with stage I lung adenocarcinoma. The CDR3 region is CASSSNSGRGLGGYTF. The CDR3, as DNA: TGTGCCAGCAGCTCAAACTCCGGGCGGGGCTTGGGGGGCTACACCTTC.